A selection of T cell receptor beta chains follows, all from one sample in a study of blood T cell repertoires in COVID-19. TCRdb's table, derived via immunoSEQ multiplex PCR, lists solely in-frame clones and lacks some. The table shows about 190,000 clones, with less than 90% occurring only once. Sequenced input: peripheral blood. These receptors were taken from a man aged 25-45 years with acute or convalescent COVID-19. CDR3s include the opening cysteine and the closing phenylalanine or tryptophan. Fields, in order: clone size, V gene, D gene, J gene, CDR3 protein, CDR3 DNA. D genes are given only for firm matches. Only part of the rows carry a size: once, few, many, or a class if the clone is expanded.

>-|TRBV19|-|TRBJ1-1
CATSPGIFSPEAFF
TGTGCCACCTCCCCGGGGATCTTCTCGCCTGAAGCTTTCTTT
>-|TRBV28|TRBD1|TRBJ1-1
CASSLGTGEAFF
TGTGCCAGCAGTTTAGGGACAGGTGAAGCTTTCTTT
>once|TRBV14|-|TRBJ1-1
CASSPQGVTEAFF
TGTGCCAGCAGCCCCCAGGGTGTCACTGAAGCTTTCTTT
>-|TRBV10-1|-|TRBJ1-1
CASSLDSRNTEAFF
TGCGCCAGCAGCTTGGACAGCCGGAACACTGAAGCTTTCTTT
>once|TRBV27|-|TRBJ1-2
CASSLVSGRDGYTF
TGTGCCAGCAGTTTAGTATCTGGGAGAGATGGCTACACCTTC
>-|TRBV11-2|-|TRBJ2-3
CASSSRGLIGSDTQYF
TGTGCCAGCAGCTCAAGGGGACTGATTGGATCAGATACGCAGTATTTT
>-|TRBV5-4|-|TRBJ2-1
CASSLALQEDNEQFF
TGTGCCAGCAGCTTGGCCCTACAGGAAGACAATGAGCAGTTCTTC
>-|TRBV5-1|-|TRBJ2-3
CASSFISGSTDTQYF
TGCGCCAGCAGCTTCATTAGCGGAAGCACAGATACGCAGTATTTT
>-|TRBV27|TRBD2|TRBJ2-2
CASSLLIGRDTGELFF
TGTGCCAGCAGTTTATTAATCGGGAGGGACACCGGGGAGCTGTTTTTT
>-|TRBV28|-|TRBJ2-7
CASSLQGNTEYF
TGTGCCAGCAGTTTACAGGGCAACACGGAGTACTTC
>-|TRBV28|-|TRBJ1-1
CASSLGLWTEAFF
TGTGCCAGCAGTTTAGGGCTTTGGACTGAAGCTTTCTTT
>-|TRBV7-3|TRBD2|TRBJ2-2
CASSLHSGSLGELFF
TGTGCCAGCAGCTTACATAGCGGGAGCCTCGGGGAGCTGTTTTTT
>-|TRBV24-1|TRBD2|TRBJ2-1
CATSDPGTSGSLSYNEQFF
TGTGCCACCAGTGACCCCGGGACTAGCGGTTCCCTTTCCTACAATGAGCAGTTCTTC
>-|TRBV11-2|TRBD1|TRBJ2-3
CASSPYRGRGTDTQYF
TGTGCCAGCAGCCCCTACAGGGGCCGAGGGACAGATACGCAGTATTTT
>-|TRBV18|-|TRBJ1-1
CASSPQNYQAANTEAFF
TGTGCCAGCTCACCACAAAACTATCAAGCAGCGAACACTGAAGCTTTCTTT
>-|TRBV12-3/TRBV12-4|-|TRBJ1-5
CASSFLNQPQHF
TGTGCCAGCAGTTTTCTCAATCAGCCCCAGCATTTT
>-|TRBV10-3|-|TRBJ1-1
CAISTGMNTEAFF
TGTGCCATTAGCACAGGAATGAACACTGAAGCTTTCTTT
>-|TRBV27|TRBD1|TRBJ1-5
CASSYMTGTSQIQPQHF
TGTGCCAGCAGTTACATGACAGGGACCTCCCAAATCCAGCCCCAGCATTTT
>-|TRBV4-1|TRBD2|TRBJ2-1
CASSQGALSGVKQFF
TGCGCCAGCAGCCAAGGGGCCCTGAGCGGGGTGAAGCAGTTCTTC
>-|TRBV6-5|TRBD1|TRBJ2-7
CASSYAGQGAYEQYF
TGTGCCAGCAGTTACGCGGGACAGGGGGCCTACGAGCAGTACTTC
>-|TRBV6-5|TRBD2|TRBJ2-3
CASGAGSSGRDTQYF
TGTGCCAGCGGCGCAGGTAGTAGCGGGAGAGATACGCAGTATTTT
>-|TRBV5-8|-|TRBJ2-3
CASRQITGSDTQYF
TGTGCCAGCAGACAAATTACAGGGTCAGATACGCAGTATTTT
>-|TRBV7-3|TRBD1|TRBJ2-7
CASSPRDRRDEQYF
TGTGCCAGCAGCCCCCGGGACAGGAGGGACGAGCAGTACTTC
>-|TRBV7-9|-|TRBJ1-1
CASSRTSPEAFF
TGTGCCAGCAGCAGAACGAGCCCTGAAGCTTTCTTT
>-|TRBV19|TRBD1|TRBJ1-2
CASSIAGTGRTNYGYTF
TGTGCCAGTAGTATCGCCGGGACAGGAAGGACTAACTATGGCTACACCTTC
>-|TRBV5-1|TRBD2|TRBJ2-1
CASSPSGGLSYNEQFF
TGCGCCAGCAGCCCTAGCGGGGGCCTCTCCTACAATGAGCAGTTCTTC
>once|TRBV6-6|-|TRBJ1-3
CATMTPSSGNTIYF
TGTGCCACTATGACACCCTCCTCTGGAAACACCATATATTTT
>-|TRBV5-4|-|TRBJ1-1
CASSSGRRGTEAFF
TGTGCCAGCAGCTCGGGACGGCGGGGAACTGAAGCTTTCTTT
>-|TRBV5-1|TRBD1|TRBJ1-4
CASSPGDRGEKLFF
TGCGCCAGCAGCCCAGGGGACAGGGGTGAAAAACTGTTTTTT
>few|TRBV12-5|TRBD1|TRBJ1-1
CASGLDTGGPSGAFF
TGTGCTAGTGGTTTGGACACAGGGGGCCCGTCGGGAGCTTTCTTT
>-|TRBV6-5|TRBD2|TRBJ2-1
CASSDLSGRRGEQFF
TGTGCCAGCAGCGACCTTAGCGGGAGGCGGGGTGAGCAGTTCTTC
>-|TRBV28|TRBD1|TRBJ1-5
CATGTGGNQPQHF
TGTGCCACTGGGACAGGCGGCAATCAGCCCCAGCATTTT
>-|TRBV6-5|-|TRBJ1-6
CASSPTRGTNSPLHF
TGTGCCAGCAGCCCCACGAGGGGGACGAATTCACCCCTCCACTTT
>-|TRBV28|TRBD1|TRBJ1-1
CASSLGTGGGYTEAFF
TGTGCCAGCAGCCTAGGGACAGGGGGCGGGTACACTGAAGCTTTCTTT
>-|TRBV15|TRBD1|TRBJ1-6
CATSRRTGSSYNSPLHF
TGTGCCACCAGCAGGAGGACAGGGAGCTCCTATAATTCACCCCTCCACTTT
>-|TRBV28|-|TRBJ2-7
CATTVTSVSYEQYF
TGTGCCACCACAGTCACGAGTGTGTCCTACGAGCAGTACTTC